The clone carrying this TCR beta chain turned up a few times. The antigen is unknown. These data belong to a study of vaccination and CD4 T cells after COVID-19. Germline CDR1 is MDHEN and CDR2 is SYDVKM. CDR3 length equals 12 residues. The V and J ends lost 6 bases and 7 bases respectively, with 9 bases between them. The assay that was used to sequence DNA from cultured CD4+ T cells was the Oncomine TCR Beta short-read assay. Someone extracted genomic DNA from cultured CD4+ T cells. TCRdb reprocessed the PCR reads with MiXCR, giving one entry per CDR3 protein. The sample has around 13,000 distinct CDR3 sequences; around 55% are singletons. Treatment: approximately 10-day PBMC culture with coronavirus spike peptide pools or control peptides (ViraFEST assay). Dates of positive PCR ran from March to December 2020, before US Alpha, Beta and Delta variants. At both days 3 and 7, half the medium was replaced with fresh IL-2 medium.

The chain carries TRBV28 and TRBJ2-2; D is unresolved. The clonotype was recovered from a human donor who had recovered from COVID-19. The source material was CD4+ T cells from blood, cultured in vitro, sampled before SARS-CoV-2 vaccination. In DNA form, the CDR3 reads TGTGCCAGCAGCCCTCCCTTCGGGGAGCTGTTTTTT. Protein: CASSPPFGELFF.